This TCR beta chain was recorded in a study of T cell repertoires in cytomegalovirus infection. The wider study: In the study, CMV epitopes included recently identified HLA-C-restricted and well-studied HLA-B-restricted ones. Regarding the study as a whole: Frequencies of public TCR beta families were cumulated, and this identified carriers of CMV plus the relevant HLA.

This CDR3 region has 15 residues. The V and J ends lost 1 base and 6 bases, in that order; junction bases with no gene match: 6. Per germline, CDR1 LGHNA and CDR2 YNFKEQ. As regards this clonotype: As yet, its antigen is unknown.

From the reads, TCRdb called clonotypes with MiXCR, one entry per CDR3 protein. The sample contains roughly 730,000 distinct CDR3 sequences, roughly a third of which appear only once. The V and J genes are TRBV4-2 and TRBJ1-5, with 7 bases fitting TRBD1. The specimen was cultured PBMCs, collected from culture after CMV antigen stimulation. The TCR originated in a human donor in good health (CMV status not recorded). Some clones in this sample may be carry-over from other donors' samples. CDR3 coding DNA: TGTGCCAGCAGCCAAGGAGACAGGGATACTCAGCCCCAGCATTTT. It yields the protein CASSQGDRDTQPQHF.